The next 16 T cell receptor beta chains were all read from a single sample in a study of cytomegalovirus exposure and HLA in healthy donors. Vbeta (60) and Jbeta (13) primers were used in the PCR. Data came from immunoSEQ multiplex PCR; TCRdb stores just in-frame clones and leaves some out. This table holds about 78,000 clones, around 80% found once. Sequencing was done on a sample of PBMCs. These receptors all come from a male donor in good health and CMV-seronegative.

The rearrangement joins TRBV6-1 to TRBJ1-2, with 9 bases lining up with TRBD1. The CDR3 runs to 14 residues. Germline trimming cut 4 bases from V and 3 bases from J; bases unmatched to any gene: 3. The germline V gene encodes CDR1 MNHNS and CDR2 SASEGT. The CDR3 DNA sequence: TGTGCCAGCAGTGGACGGGACAGGGACTATGGCTACACCTTC. This gives the protein CASSGRDRDYGYTF.

This rearrangement joins TRBV30 to TRBJ1-6; D unclear. Germline CDR1 GTSNPN, CDR2 SVGIG (reference sequence). V lost 4 bases, J lost 0 bases, and 13 bases lay in between. The CDR3 consists of 16 residues. Here the CDR3 reads CAWTPAGYSYNSPLHF. In nucleotides, the CDR3 is TGTGCCTGGACCCCCGCGGGGTACTCCTATAATTCACCCCTCCACTTT.

The chain has TRBV9 and TRBJ2-2, with 9 bases matching TRBD1. Germline V gives CDR1 SGDLS, CDR2 YYNGEE. This CDR3 is built from 15 residues. V lost 0 bases and J lost 7; bases outside the gene matches: 4. The CDR3 sequence is CASSVATGGFGELFF. CDR3 coding DNA: TGTGCCAGCAGCGTAGCAACAGGGGGCTTCGGGGAGCTGTTTTTT.

The rearrangement links TRBV28 to TRBJ1-3, with D tentatively TRBD1 (6 bases). The CDR3 sequence is 14 residues long. Trimming took 5 bases from V and 2 from J, leaving 10 bases between them. Germline V CDR1 and CDR2: MDHEN, SYDVKM. The CDR3 bases are TGTGCCAGCAGTGAACAGGGTACTGGAAACACCATATATTTT. It codes for CASSEQGTGNTIYF. Looking up the rest from reference TRBV28 and TRBJ1-3 gives the full variable domain: DVKVTQSSRYLVKRTGEKVFLECVQDMDHENMFWYRQDPGLGLRLIYFSYDVKMKEKGDIPEGYSVSREKKERFSLILESASTNQTSMYLCASSEQGTGNTIYFGEGSWLTVV.

This chain joins TRBV5-6 and TRBJ2-1, with 7 bases fitting TRBD1. V lost 0 bases to trimming and J lost 6 bases; unmatched junction nucleotides: 12. Germline V gene sequence: CDR1 SGHDT, CDR2 YYEEEE. The CDR3 extends over 17 amino acids. CDR3 DNA: TGTGCCAGCAGCTTGGCTGCAGGGGGTCCGCTACGCAATGAGCAGTTCTTC. Protein: CASSLAAGGPLRNEQFF.

This chain joins TRBV5-8 and TRBJ1-2, with 8 bases aligning to TRBD1. J was trimmed by 9 bases and V by 1 base; bases with no gene match: 8. Germline V gene lookup returns CDR1 SGHTS and CDR2 YDEGEE. There are 14 residues in the CDR3. CDR3 DNA sequence: TGTGCCAGCAGCTTGTCCGGGACAGGAGGTAGCTACACCTTC. This gives the protein CASSLSGTGGSYTF.

CDR3 nucleotides: TGTGCCAGCAGCTTGGCGCAGGGTCAGGGTTGGGAGACCCAGTACTTC. This gives the protein CASSLAQGQGWETQYF. The rearrangement joins TRBV5-4 to TRBJ2-5; maybe TRBD1 (5 bases). Germline CDR1 SGHNT, CDR2 YYREEE (reference sequence). CDR3 length: 16 amino acids. With 0 bases removed from V and 5 bases from J, the gap between germline ends came to 17 bases.

The V call is TRBV14, the J call TRBJ2-5, with 7 bases identical to TRBD2. V was pared by 0 bases and J by 4 bases, with 2 bases of the junction left unmatched. The length of the CDR3 is 14 residues. CDR1 is SGHDN and CDR2 is FVKESK in the germline V gene. The CDR3 DNA reads as TGTGCCAGCAGCCAAGATCCTAGCGGAGAGACCCAGTACTTC. Amino acids: CASSQDPSGETQYF.

This chain links TRBV6-1 with TRBJ1-2; TRBD1 aligns across 9 bases. J lost 7 bases, V lost 6 bases, and 9 bases had no gene match. The CDR3 is 14 amino acids. Germline CDR1 is MNHNS and CDR2 is SASEGT. The CDR3, as DNA: TGTGCCAGCAGACCCCCACAGGGGGCTTTTGGCTACACCTTC. Its protein is CASRPPQGAFGYTF.

This clone was observed a single time. The chain employs TRBV6-4 and TRBJ1-6; D possibly corresponds to TRBD1 (6 bases). Trimming stripped 8 bases from V and 6 bases from J, with 26 bases between. The CDR3 has 18 amino acids. CDR1 is MRHNA and CDR2 is SNTAGT in the germline V gene. The CDR3 nucleotides read TGTGCCAGCTCCCCTAACAGGGACCTGAGGGTTACTAATTCACCCCTCCACTTT. Its translation is CASSPNRDLRVTNSPLHF.

The chain's CDR3 is CASSYTNTGELFF. The CDR3 bases are TGTGCCAGCAGTTATACTAACACCGGGGAGCTGTTTTTT. The V call is TRBV6-5, the J call TRBJ2-2; D gene unclear. The V gene lost 3 bases and the J gene lost 2 bases, with 4 bases spanning the gap. Germline-derived CDR1 and CDR2 are MNHEY and SVGAGI. CDR3 size: 13 residues.

The rearrangement uses TRBV7-2 and TRBJ2-7; maybe TRBD1 (6 bases). V was clipped by 3 bases and J by 0 bases, with 12 bases between them. The CDR3 totals 15 residues. Germline values: CDR1 SGHTA, CDR2 FQGNSA. CDR3 amino acids: CASSLDRRSSYEQYF. The CDR3 DNA reads TGTGCCAGCAGCTTGGACAGAAGAAGCTCCTACGAGCAGTACTTC.

The chain links TRBV27 to TRBJ1-1; D is unclear. The germline V gene encodes CDR1 MNHEY and CDR2 SMNVEV (reference sequence). CDR3 length: 13 amino acids. The ends were cut back, 3 bases at V and 4 bases at J, with 9 bases in the middle. CDR3 in amino acids: CASSLAGSTEAFF. DNA for the CDR3: TGTGCCAGCAGTTTGGCAGGTTCCACTGAAGCTTTCTTT.

V usage is TRBV11-2 and J usage is TRBJ2-7; D is unclear. Looked up from germline, CDR1 is SGHAT and CDR2 is FQNNGV. The CDR3 totals 11 residues. V was shortened by 5 bases and J by 3 bases, with 5 bases between the two germline ends. The CDR3 region is CASSQYYEQYF. In nucleotides, the CDR3 is TGTGCCAGCAGCCAGTACTACGAGCAGTACTTC.

The chain joins TRBV6-6 to TRBJ2-7; D might be TRBD1 (7 bases). This CDR3 comprises 14 residues. Trimming cost V 6 bases and J 5 bases, with 17 bases left between them. The germline CDR1 and CDR2 sequences are MNHNY and SVGAGI (reference sequence). CDR3 sequence (DNA): TGTGCCAGCAGGGCCGGGGCAGGGGGGAACGAGCAGTACTTC. It codes for CASRAGAGGNEQYF.

The chain combines TRBV2 with TRBJ1-1; TRBD1 might be the D (6 bases). V was shortened by 8 bases and J by 5 bases, with 18 bases between the two germline ends. From germline, CDR1 is SNHLY and CDR2 FYNNEI. The CDR3 length is 14 residues. CDR3 DNA sequence: TGTGCCAGCCACAGGGTGCAGGGCGGGACTGAAGCTTTCTTT. Its protein is CASHRVQGGTEAFF.